The 2 T cell receptor beta chains below come from one sample, sequenced in a study of vaccination effects on CD4 cells after COVID-19. Antigen-specific CD4+ T cells were first expanded with viral peptide pools by the ViraFEST assay and only then sequenced. A roughly 10-day culture period preceded the isolation of CD4+ T cells. Vaccination of participants consisted of two doses of either the BNT162b2 or mRNA-1273 vaccine. What these receptors recognize is not known. Sequencing used immunoSEQ multiplex PCR; TCRdb keeps in-frame clones, though not all of them. The profile shows roughly 23,000 clones, roughly 80% of them singletons. The sequencing used CD4+ T cells from PBMCs cultured with HCoV-NL63 spike peptides, collected after COVID-19 vaccination. These receptors all come from a human donor who received a COVID-19 vaccine.

V is TRBV18 and J is TRBJ2-5; D is possibly TRBD2 (6 bases). The CDR3 has 12 residues. Trimming stripped 6 bases from V and 3 bases from J, with 8 bases between. Germline CDR1 KGHSH, CDR2 LQKENI. In DNA form, the CDR3 reads TGTGCCAGCTCTGCGGGGAAAGAGACCCAGTACTTC. This sequence encodes CASSAGKETQYF.

The J gene is TRBJ2-7, the V gene TRBV11-1, with TRBD2 identical over 7 bases. Trimming removed 5 bases from V and 2 bases from J; junction bases left unmatched: 12. The CDR3 consists of 16 residues. From germline, CDR1 is SGHAT and CDR2 FQDESV (reference sequence). The DNA for the CDR3 is TGTGCCAGCAGCCTCTTAGGACTAGATGCACCCTACGAGCAGTACTTC. It encodes CASSLLGLDAPYEQYF.